The next 25 T cell receptor beta chains were all read from a single sample in a study of cytomegalovirus exposure and HLA in healthy donors. The PCR contained 60 Vbeta and 13 Jbeta primers. Sequenced by immunoSEQ multiplex PCR; TCRdb stores in-frame clones only, minus some. The data contain around 110,000 clones, roughly three quarters of them singletons. The sequencing sample was made of PBMCs. These receptors came from a young woman in good health and CMV-seronegative.

The chain has TRBV5-1 and TRBJ2-7; possible D gene TRBD1, 6 bases. This CDR3 is 14 amino acids long. The V gene lost 4 bases and the J gene lost 3 bases, with 14 bases spanning the gap. Per germline, CDR1 SGHRS and CDR2 YFSETQ. CDR3 region: CASSRWTAFYEQYF. In DNA, the CDR3 is TGCGCCAGCAGCCGCTGGACAGCTTTCTACGAGCAGTACTTC.

The chain uses TRBV5-6 and TRBJ1-1; D may be TRBD1 (6 bases). The CDR3 totals 14 residues. Between the trimmed V and J ends, which lost 0 bases and 1 base, there was a span of 7 bases. Looked up from germline, CDR1 is SGHDT and CDR2 is YYEEEE. The CDR3 DNA reads TGTGCCAGCAGCTTGGGGACAGAGAACACTGAAGCTTTCTTT. Translating gives CASSLGTENTEAFF.

This clone was seen only once. The chain employs TRBV28 and TRBJ1-1; D is unresolved. Per the germline V gene, CDR1 is MDHEN and CDR2 is SYDVKM. V was shortened by 7 bases and J by 3 bases, with 9 bases between the two germline ends. This CDR3 spans 12 amino acids. The CDR3 region is CASTTRDTEAFF. CDR3 in DNA: TGTGCCAGCACCACGCGGGACACTGAAGCTTTCTTT.

The chain carries TRBV6-6 and TRBJ2-4; 8 nucleotides align to TRBD1. This CDR3 comprises 15 residues. CDR1 MNHNY and CDR2 SVGAGI come from the germline V gene (reference sequence). With V trimmed by 1 base and J by 5 bases, 4 bases remained unmatched. In DNA, the CDR3 is TGTGCCAGCAGTTACTACAGGGGGGTGGAAAACATTCAGTACTTC. It yields the protein CASSYYRGVENIQYF.

The V and J genes are TRBV5-1 and TRBJ1-1, with a weak D call TRBD1 (5 bases). Trimming stripped 1 base from V and 6 bases from J, with 7 bases between. The germline V gene encodes CDR1 SGHRS and CDR2 YFSETQ. This CDR3 is built from 12 residues. CDR3 amino acids: CASSLPGPEAFF. The DNA for the CDR3 is TGCGCCAGCAGCTTGCCAGGGCCTGAAGCTTTCTTT.

The V and J genes are TRBV5-4 and TRBJ2-2, with no clear D. The CDR3 totals 14 residues. The germline V gene has CDR1 SGHNT and CDR2 YYREEE (reference sequence). Trimming left V 0 bases short and J 1 base short, with 4 bases between. CDR3 DNA: TGTGCCAGCAGCTTGGAACAGAACACCGGGGAGCTGTTTTTT. This codes for CASSLEQNTGELFF.

This clone turned up a few times. The rearrangement joins TRBV4-1 to TRBJ2-2, with TRBD2 matching over 11 bases. Germline loops: CDR1 MGHRA, CDR2 YSYEKL. The length of the CDR3 is 17 residues. The V gene end was trimmed by 4 bases and the J gene end by 0 bases; junction bases not matched to a gene: 4. CDR3 residues: CASSLAGGISNTGELFF. The CDR3 coding sequence is TGCGCCAGCAGCCTAGCGGGGGGGATATCGAACACCGGGGAGCTGTTTTTT.

The rearrangement joins TRBV11-2 to TRBJ1-2, with D hard to call. The CDR3 loop spans 12 amino acids. V was clipped by 5 bases and J by 4 bases, with 8 bases between them. Germline loops: CDR1 SGHAT, CDR2 FQNNGV. CDR3 region: CASSPEGYGYTF. CDR3 coding DNA: TGTGCCAGCAGCCCCGAGGGCTATGGCTACACCTTC.

V is TRBV19 and J is TRBJ1-1; a possible D gene is TRBD1 (6 bases). The CDR3 contains 13 residues. Germline V CDR1 and CDR2: LNHDA, SQIVND (reference sequence). V dropped 8 bases and J dropped 5 bases, with 15 bases sitting between them. The CDR3 coding sequence is TGTGCCAGTTTACCGGGACATTGGACTGAAGCTTTCTTT. It is translated as CASLPGHWTEAFF.

The V gene is TRBV25-1, the J gene TRBJ2-1, with D perhaps TRBD2 (5 bases). Germline V lookup: CDR1 MGHDK, CDR2 SYGVNS. V lost 6 bases, J lost 0 bases, and 9 bases lay in between. This CDR3 has 14 residues. The CDR3 is CASSGRGSYNEQFF. The DNA for the CDR3 is TGTGCCAGCAGCGGACGGGGCTCCTACAATGAGCAGTTCTTC.

This clone was seen a few times. V is TRBV7-2 and J is TRBJ1-4; 9 nucleotides line up with TRBD1. The CDR3 loop spans 15 amino acids. CDR1 SGHTA and CDR2 FQGNSA come from the germline V gene. J lost 6 bases, V lost 4 bases, and 6 bases had no gene match. The CDR3 DNA reads TGTGCCAGCAGCTGGAACAGGGGGCGCGATGAAAAACTGTTTTTT. Translation gives CASSWNRGRDEKLFF. Filled out from reference TRBV7-2 and TRBJ1-4, the complete variable domain reads GAGVSQSPSNKVTEKGKDVELRCDPISGHTALYWYRQSLGQGLEFLIYFQGNSAPDKSGLPSDRFSAERTGGSVSTLTIQRTQQEDSAVYLCASSWNRGRDEKLFFGSGTQLSVL.

CDR3 protein: CASSVANLETEAFF. CDR3 nucleotide sequence: TGTGCCAGCAGCGTAGCTAATTTGGAGACTGAAGCTTTCTTT. The chain recombines TRBV9 with TRBJ1-1; no definite D call. CDR1 SGDLS and CDR2 YYNGEE come from the germline V gene. V was pared by 0 bases and J by 5 bases, with 11 bases between. CDR3 length: 14 amino acids.

J is TRBJ2-7 and V is TRBV28, with a tentative D call TRBD1 (5 bases). The CDR3 consists of 13 residues. V gave up 5 bases and J gave up 6 bases, with 14 bases separating them. Germline V CDR1 and CDR2: MDHEN, SYDVKM. This chain's CDR3 is CASSEGHRGEQYF. In nucleotides, the CDR3 is TGTGCCAGCAGTGAAGGACACAGAGGCGAGCAGTACTTC. Full variable domain (rest looked up from reference TRBV28 and TRBJ2-7): DVKVTQSSRYLVKRTGEKVFLECVQDMDHENMFWYRQDPGLGLRLIYFSYDVKMKEKGDIPEGYSVSREKKERFSLILESASTNQTSMYLCASSEGHRGEQYFGPGTRLTVT.

The DNA of the CDR3 is TGTGCCAGCAGTTACTCTACCTACGAGCAGTACTTC. Translation gives CASSYSTYEQYF. The rearrangement links TRBV25-1 to TRBJ2-7; D uncertain. This CDR3 contains 12 residues. V lost 5 bases and J 2 bases, leaving 7 bases between the germline ends. Germline V gene data show CDR1 as MGHDK and CDR2 as SYGVNS.

This clone was recorded a few times. The chain carries TRBV6-4 and TRBJ2-1, with a weak D call TRBD1 (6 bases). Germline V gene data show CDR1 as MRHNA and CDR2 as SNTAGT. The ends were cut back, 3 bases at V and 2 bases at J, with 8 bases in the middle. This CDR3 contains 14 residues. This CDR3 reads CASSEGAPYNEQFF. In DNA, the CDR3 is TGTGCCAGCAGTGAGGGGGCCCCCTACAATGAGCAGTTCTTC.

The genes are TRBV9 and TRBJ1-1, with D maybe TRBD1 (5 bases). V lost 4 bases and J lost 3, with 10 bases in between. Germline CDR1 reads SGDLS; CDR2 reads YYNGEE. The CDR3 loop spans 13 amino acids. CDR3 nucleotide sequence: TGTGCCAGCAGCTCAGGGTCCTACACTGAAGCTTTCTTT. It encodes CASSSGSYTEAFF.

CDR3 region: CASSLYAGQTQETQYF. CDR3 coding DNA: TGTGCCAGCAGTTTATATGCGGGGCAAACGCAAGAGACCCAGTACTTC. The rearrangement uses TRBV28 and TRBJ2-5; weak D call: TRBD2 (6 bases). V lost 1 base and J lost 2, with 14 bases in between. The germline gives CDR1 MDHEN, CDR2 SYDVKM. The CDR3 consists of 16 residues.

V and J are TRBV13 and TRBJ1-1, with D maybe TRBD1 (5 bases). Germline V gene data show CDR1 as PRHDT and CDR2 as FYEKMQ (reference sequence). V shed 0 bases and J shed 0 bases, with 8 bases lying between them. CDR3 length: 15 amino acids. CDR3 sequence (DNA): TGTGCCAGCAGCTTAGGAGGGGCCTTGAACACTGAAGCTTTCTTT. Protein sequence: CASSLGGALNTEAFF.

In regard to this clone: This specimen includes other DNA sequences encoding the same CDR3. The rearrangement joins TRBV30 to TRBJ2-7; a weak D match, TRBD2 (5 bases). This CDR3 contains 11 residues. Germline values: CDR1 GTSNPN, CDR2 SVGIG (reference sequence). V was trimmed by 5 bases and J by 2 bases, leaving 7 bases between them. Written as DNA, the CDR3 is TGTGCCTGGGGGCGGGCCTACGAGCAGTACTTC. It yields the protein CAWGRAYEQYF.

V gene TRBV5-6 combines with J gene TRBJ2-2, with D possibly being TRBD2 (6 bases). The V gene lost 1 base and the J gene lost 6 bases, with 13 bases spanning the gap. The length of the CDR3 is 15 residues. The germline V gene has CDR1 SGHDT and CDR2 YYEEEE. The CDR3: CASSLPGEWAGELFF. The CDR3 DNA reads TGTGCCAGCAGCTTGCCGGGGGAGTGGGCCGGGGAGCTGTTTTTT.

V gene TRBV27 combines with J gene TRBJ2-1; TRBD1 is a possible D gene (5 bases). The CDR3 is made up of 13 amino acids. V lost 5 bases, J lost 3 bases, and 8 bases lay in between. Germline V lookup: CDR1 MNHEY, CDR2 SMNVEV (reference sequence). The CDR3 nucleotides are TGTGCCAGCAGTGCCAGGGACTACAATGAGCAGTTCTTC. Its protein product is CASSARDYNEQFF.

This sequence joins TRBV7-3 and TRBJ1-6, with D unresolved. Deletions cut 1 base from V and 7 bases from J, with 11 bases between. Germline lookup yields CDR1 SGHTA and CDR2 FQGTGA. This CDR3 contains 15 residues. In DNA form, the CDR3 reads TGTGCCAGCAGCTTAAACACCGGAGGGAATTCACCCCTCCACTTT. Its protein is CASSLNTGGNSPLHF. Full variable domain (outside the CDR3, taken from reference TRBV7-3 and TRBJ1-6): GAGVSQTPSNKVTEKGKYVELRCDPISGHTALYWYRQSLGQGPEFLIYFQGTGAADDSGLPNDRFFAVRPEGSVSTLKIQRTERGDSAVYLCASSLNTGGNSPLHFGNGTRLTVT.

This chain joins TRBV6-4 and TRBJ1-2, with D possibly being TRBD1 (6 bases). This CDR3 is built from 13 residues. V lost 6 bases to trimming and J lost 7 bases, with 15 bases between them. Looked up from germline, CDR1 is MRHNA and CDR2 is SNTAGT. CDR3 sequence (DNA): TGTGCCAGCAGGGAAACAGGGACCATTGGCTACACCTTC. This gives the protein CASRETGTIGYTF.

This chain joins TRBV4-1 and TRBJ1-2, with a possible D match to TRBD1 (5 bases). This CDR3 spans 15 amino acids. Per germline, CDR1 MGHRA and CDR2 YSYEKL. The V gene lost 1 base and the J gene lost 5 bases, with 14 bases spanning the gap. CDR3 protein: CASSQVRPGMYGYTF. For the CDR3, the DNA is TGCGCCAGCAGCCAAGTTAGGCCAGGGATGTATGGCTACACCTTC.

The chain couples TRBV9 to TRBJ2-2; TRBD2 is a possible D gene (6 bases). Germline V gene data show CDR1 as SGDLS and CDR2 as YYNGEE. The CDR3 runs to 14 residues. V was clipped by 6 bases and J by 6 bases, with 15 bases between them. The CDR3 region is CASTSSRRAGELFF. CDR3 nucleotides: TGTGCCAGCACTTCTTCCCGGAGGGCCGGGGAGCTGTTTTTT.